The clone carrying this T cell receptor (beta chain) was seen a handful of times. This sample is drawn from a study of response to subunit inactivated influenza vaccine. Each CDR3 protein is one row after TCRdb ran MiXCR on the RT-PCR reads. The sample carries over 150,000 distinct CDR3 sequences, around a tenth recorded once. The CDR3 sequence is 16 residues long. The V segment lost 4 bases and the J segment 7 bases; nucleotides outside the gene matches: 9. Germline CDR1 and CDR2: SGHTA and FQGTGA. The receptor's source is a man aged 50 to 69 who received an inactivated influenza vaccine. Sequenced material: CD8+ T cells sorted from PBMCs, taken 23 months after vaccination. The chain employs TRBV7-3 and TRBJ2-1, with 11 positions matching TRBD2. CDR3 sequence (DNA): TGTGCCAGCAGCTCTCCCGGGACTAGCGGTATTAATGAGCAGTTCTTC. Protein sequence: CASSSPGTSGINEQFF.